Listed below are T cell receptor beta chains from one sample, sequenced in a study of blood T cell repertoires in COVID-19. Sequenced by immunoSEQ multiplex PCR; TCRdb stores in-frame clones only, minus some. The sample records about 260,000 clones, roughly nine tenths being singletons. The sequenced material came from peripheral blood. The receptors were gathered from a man in his forties who had recovered from COVID-19. Each CDR3 is given with its conserved first and last residue. D genes are given only for firm matches. Only part of the rows carry a size: once, few, many, or a class if the clone is expanded.

clone_size,v_call,j_call,d_call,cdr3_nt,cdr3_aa
once,TRBV5-7,TRBJ1-5,TRBD1,TGTGCCAGCAGCCTCGACAGAGGGGACAGTAGCAATCAGCCCCAGCATTTT,CASSLDRGDSSNQPQHF
NA,TRBV7-2,TRBJ1-4,NA,TGTGCCAGCAGCGCCGGGACAAATCATGAAAAACTGTTTTTT,CASSAGTNHEKLFF
NA,TRBV5-6,TRBJ2-3,TRBD2,TGTGCCAGCAGCTTGTTGTCTTCCGGGAGGAGCACAGATACGCAGTATTTT,CASSLLSSGRSTDTQYF
NA,TRBV7-2,TRBJ2-5,TRBD1,TGTGCCAGCAGCTTGTTGTCGACAGGGCGAGAGACCCAGTACTTC,CASSLLSTGRETQYF
NA,TRBV5-4,TRBJ1-4,NA,TGTGCCAGCAGCGCCGCCGGAGGGCCTAATGAAAAACTGTTTTTT,CASSAAGGPNEKLFF
once,TRBV5-1,TRBJ2-3,TRBD2,TGCGCCAGCAGCATCGGGGCCAGCGGGGCTAGCACAGATACGCAGTATTTT,CASSIGASGASTDTQYF
NA,TRBV9,TRBJ2-2,NA,TGTGCCAGCAGCCTGACAGACACCGGGGAGCTGTTTTTT,CASSLTDTGELFF
NA,TRBV7-2,TRBJ2-3,TRBD2,TGTGCCAGCAGCTTCCCAGGGAGGACTAGCCGCATGACAGATACGCAGTATTTT,CASSFPGRTSRMTDTQYF
NA,TRBV29-1,TRBJ2-2,NA,TGCAGCGGTCGAGTGGGAGCCACCGGGGAGCTGTTTTTT,CSGRVGATGELFF
NA,TRBV5-1,TRBJ2-3,TRBD2,TGCGCCAGCAGCTTGGGACTAGCGGGCCACACCACAGATACGCAGTATTTT,CASSLGLAGHTTDTQYF
NA,TRBV3-1/TRBV3-2,TRBJ2-7,NA,TGTGCCAGCAGCCAACCCGGAGTCGGCTACGAGCAGTACTTC,CASSQPGVGYEQYF
NA,TRBV20-1,TRBJ2-4,NA,TGCAGTGCTAGTATCCGGGATTGGGTAGCCAAAAACATTCAGTACTTC,CSASIRDWVAKNIQYF
NA,TRBV27,TRBJ2-7,NA,TGTGCCAGCAGTTCAACAGATACCACCTACGAGCAGTACTTC,CASSSTDTTYEQYF
NA,TRBV6-7,TRBJ2-3,NA,TGTGCCAGCCTCCCCACCGGTACGCAGTATTTT,CASLPTGTQYF
NA,TRBV12-5,TRBJ1-6,TRBD1,TGTGCTAGTGGTTTGGTACTTGACAGGGTAGGTTCACCCCTCCACTTT,CASGLVLDRVGSPLHF
NA,TRBV7-9,TRBJ2-1,TRBD2,TGTGCCAGCAGCGCTAGCCTGGGACTAGCGGGGGGGTTCTACAATGAGCAGTTCTTC,CASSASLGLAGGFYNEQFF
NA,TRBV7-2,TRBJ2-1,TRBD2,TGTGCCAGCAGCCGCCGACTAGCGGGAGCCAATGAGCAGTTCTTC,CASSRRLAGANEQFF
NA,TRBV5-6,TRBJ2-1,TRBD1,TGTGCCAGCAGTCCGGACAGGGCAATTGTCAATGAGCAGTTCTTC,CASSPDRAIVNEQFF
NA,TRBV9,TRBJ2-1,TRBD2,TGTGCCAGCAGCGTAGCTAGTAGTAGCGGGCACTACAATGAGCAGTTCTTC,CASSVASSSGHYNEQFF
NA,TRBV14,TRBJ2-3,TRBD2,TGTGCCAGCAGCCAGCCGGGACTACTAGCCCGCACAGATACGCAGTATTTT,CASSQPGLLARTDTQYF